The clone carrying this T cell receptor beta chain was found a few times. Its antigen is still unknown. TCRdb re-called the reads through MiXCR, storing one row per CDR3 protein. This sample has 300,000 to 450,000 distinct CDR3 sequences, with around a sixth found just once. These data belong to a study of T cell repertoires in cytomegalovirus infection. Study-wide points: Summed frequency of public TCR beta families distinguished CMV carriers with the relevant HLA. Dominating the ex vivo response were TCR beta clonotypes that were CMV-specific and HLA-C-restricted.

The CDR3 totals 16 residues. The germline gives CDR1 LGHNA, CDR2 YSLEER. V dropped 0 bases and J dropped 5; count of bases not matched to a gene: 8. The genes are TRBV4-3 and TRBJ2-7; TRBD2 aligns across 9 bases. The clonotype originates from a human donor in good health (CMV status not recorded). Some clones in this sample may be carry-over from other donors' samples. The sequenced material came from PBMCs. DNA for the CDR3: TGCGCCAGCAGCCAAGATCCAGAGAGCGGGAGGCACGAGCAGTACTTC. This encodes CASSQDPESGRHEQYF.